This T cell receptor (beta chain) comes out of a study of a mutant IDH1 vaccine in newly diagnosed glioma. Time point here: week 35, safety follow-up. One vaccine dose held 300 ug of mutant IDH1 20-mer peptide and came with topical imiquimod. Donors harbored newly found WHO grade 3 or 4 IDH1-mutant, ATRX-lost astrocytomas. A remark on this clone: The antigen remains unidentified.

Repertoires were generated with immunoSEQ multiplex PCR, while TCRdb's copy carries only in-frame clones and drops some. The table lists tens of thousands of clones, roughly nine tenths of them singletons. The input for sequencing was PBMCs, taken from a glioma patient whose treatment included an IDH1 peptide vaccine. This TCR derives from a man in his forties with glioma.

This CDR3 is CASSILGVLNTGELFF. The DNA of the CDR3 is TGTGCCAGCAGCATTCTTGGGGTCCTGAACACCGGGGAGCTGTTTTTT. V and J are TRBV5-6 and TRBJ2-2, with unresolved D. The CDR3 totals 16 residues. The germline V gene encodes CDR1 SGHDT and CDR2 YYEEEE. V lost 4 bases and J 1 base, leaving 14 bases between the germline ends.